Each of the 9 T cell receptor beta chains below was sequenced from the same sample in a study of blood T cell repertoires in COVID-19. TCRdb's table, derived via immunoSEQ multiplex PCR, lists solely in-frame clones and lacks some. Among some 160,000 clones, about 83% were seen once, and the ten largest hold roughly 14%. The source material was peripheral blood. The source is an elderly woman with acute or convalescent COVID-19.

The V and J genes are TRBV12-3 or TRBV12-4 and TRBJ2-7; possibly TRBD1 for D (6 bases). V was clipped by 6 bases and J by 3 bases, with 12 bases between them. This CDR3 is built from 13 residues. The CDR3 spells CASSQQGRYEQYF. The CDR3 bases are TGTGCCAGCAGCCAACAGGGACGCTACGAGCAGTACTTC.

The chain has TRBV28 and TRBJ2-4; perhaps TRBD2 as D (7 bases). Germline V gene lookup returns CDR1 MDHEN and CDR2 SYDVKM. The CDR3 has 16 amino acids. Trimming cost V 2 bases and J 1 base, with 12 bases left between them. DNA of the CDR3: TGTGCCAGCAGTTTAGGGGGGGCTACGGCCAAAAACATTCAGTACTTC. It translates to CASSLGGATAKNIQYF.

The V call is TRBV7-9, the J call TRBJ2-1; TRBD2 might be the D (6 bases). The CDR3 runs 15 residues. The germline V gene has CDR1 SEHNR and CDR2 FQNEAQ (reference sequence). V was cut by 1 base and J by 9 bases, with 16 bases left in between. CDR3 in DNA: TGTGCCAGCAGCTTAGTCGGGGCCCGGAGGGGTGAGCAGTTCTTC. Amino acids: CASSLVGARRGEQFF.

The rearrangement uses TRBV7-2 and TRBJ2-3; the match to TRBD2 covers 13 bases. CDR1 and CDR2 (germline): SGHTA, FQGNSA. The CDR3 is 16 residues long. V lost 5 bases and J lost 8; bases outside the gene matches: 10. The CDR3 sequence is CASSPLLAGGRGTQYF. The CDR3 bases are TGTGCCAGCAGCCCCCTACTAGCGGGGGGGCGCGGTACGCAGTATTTT. Complete variable domain (other parts from reference TRBV7-2 and TRBJ2-3): GAGVSQSPSNKVTEKGKDVELRCDPISGHTALYWYRQSLGQGLEFLIYFQGNSAPDKSGLPSDRFSAERTGGSVSTLTIQRTQQEDSAVYLCASSPLLAGGRGTQYFGPGTRLTVL.

A single count supports this clone. The chain employs TRBV6-5 and TRBJ1-5, with 7 bases matching TRBD1. V trimming: 6 bases; J trimming: 6 bases; junction bases outside the gene matches: 5. Germline V CDR1 and CDR2: MNHEY, SVGAGI. The CDR3 is made up of 13 amino acids. The CDR3 nucleotides read TGTGCCAGCAGCCCCCGGGACAGTCAGCCCCAGCATTTT. Its protein is CASSPRDSQPQHF.

The chain has TRBV6-6 and TRBJ2-7; D remains ambiguous. CDR1 and CDR2 (germline): MNHNY, SVGAGI (reference sequence). This CDR3 is built from 13 residues. With 0 bases removed from V and 3 bases from J, the gap between germline ends came to 6 bases. In DNA, the CDR3 is TGTGCCAGCAGTTACTCCCAGATCTACGAGCAGTACTTC. Translation gives CASSYSQIYEQYF.

This clone occurred a few times. The V and J genes are TRBV6-5 and TRBJ2-2, with 10 bases matching TRBD2. Germline CDR1 is MNHEY and CDR2 is SVGAGI. The length of the CDR3 is 15 residues. Unmatched junction bases numbered 10, after V lost 6 bases and J lost 9 bases. The CDR3 DNA reads TGTGCCAGCAGCCAAATAAGCGGGGGGGCTAGGGAGCTGTTTTTT. This encodes CASSQISGGARELFF.

The chain employs TRBV10-3 and TRBJ1-6; D is unclear. Germline V CDR1 and CDR2: ENHRY, SYGVKD. The CDR3 consists of 14 residues. Trimming removed 8 bases at V and 6 bases at J, with 14 bases between. CDR3 DNA sequence: TGTGCCATCCGAGCGGCAGGTTCTAATTCACCCCTCCACTTT. It codes for CAIRAAGSNSPLHF.

The chain combines TRBV28 with TRBJ2-7; 10 nucleotides align to TRBD2. This CDR3 comprises 15 residues. Germline CDR1 reads MDHEN; CDR2 reads SYDVKM. V dropped 6 bases and J dropped 3; count of bases not matched to a gene: 8. This CDR3 is CASRPSSGRYYEQYF. The CDR3 bases are TGTGCCAGCAGACCCTCTAGCGGGAGATACTACGAGCAGTACTTC.